The text below deals with one TCR beta chain. Germline-derived CDR1 and CDR2 are SGHRS and YFSETQ. The CDR3 covers 15 residues. The V end was cut by 1 base, the J end by 3 bases, with 10 bases between. The data were obtained in a study of blood T cell repertoires in COVID-19. In the original workflow: Nucleated cell number was recorded as an estimate derived from reference gene primer amplification. The data were produced by immunoSEQ multiplex PCR, yet TCRdb's version contains in-frame clones alone and is incomplete. V and J calls and clone size are as listed in that table; D and trimming were resolved from the DNA. The sample lists under 200,000 clones, approximately 90% occurring once.

The sequence was obtained from a man between 60 and 70 years old with active or convalescent COVID-19. Sequenced: peripheral blood. The chain has TRBV5-1 and TRBJ1-4; maybe TRBD1 (5 bases). In nucleotides, the CDR3 is TGCGCCAGCAGCTTGTGGGGCAACCCTAATGAAAAACTGTTTTTT. Encoded protein: CASSLWGNPNEKLFF.